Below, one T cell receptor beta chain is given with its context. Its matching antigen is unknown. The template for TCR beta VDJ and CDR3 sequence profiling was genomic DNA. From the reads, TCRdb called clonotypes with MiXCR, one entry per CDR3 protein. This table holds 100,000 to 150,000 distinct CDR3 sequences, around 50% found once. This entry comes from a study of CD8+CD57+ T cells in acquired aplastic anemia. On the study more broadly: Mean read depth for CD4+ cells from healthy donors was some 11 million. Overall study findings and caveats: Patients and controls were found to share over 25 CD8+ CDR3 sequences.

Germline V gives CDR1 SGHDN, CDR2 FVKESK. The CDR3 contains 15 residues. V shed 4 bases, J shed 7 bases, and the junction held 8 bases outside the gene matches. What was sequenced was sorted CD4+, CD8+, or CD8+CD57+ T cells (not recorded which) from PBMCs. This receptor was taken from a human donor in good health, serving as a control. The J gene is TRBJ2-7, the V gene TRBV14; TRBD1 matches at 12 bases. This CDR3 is CASSRPGQGAEEQYF. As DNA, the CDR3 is TGTGCCAGCAGCCGACCGGGACAGGGGGCCGAGGAGCAGTACTTC.